This T cell receptor beta chain was profiled in a study of T cell responses to AZD1222 COVID-19 vaccine. Findings and caveats of the study: Distributed over spike, vaccine-associated CD4 TCRs predominated at 160-218 and 743-854. Seropositivity was recorded at baseline in only 6 or 7 AZD1222 recipients. There were mostly white British donors and more females than males, and clonal diversity was possibly underestimated. Spike-specific TCR breadth and depth rose after two AZD1222 doses.

A note on this clone: Antigen: not known.

The germline CDR1 and CDR2 sequences are SEHNR and FQNEAQ (reference sequence). This CDR3 comprises 15 residues. Trimming cost V 2 bases and J 5 bases, with 13 bases left between them. Sequencing used immunoSEQ multiplex PCR; TCRdb keeps in-frame clones, though not all of them. Of over 150,000 clones listed, 85% to 90% are singletons. The clonotype was recovered from an adult who received the AZD1222 COVID-19 vaccine. V is TRBV7-9 and J is TRBJ1-3; D might be TRBD1 (5 bases). Sequencing was performed on peripheral blood, taken 28 days after the second AZD1222 dose. The CDR3: CASSLSGVVRNTIYF. DNA of the CDR3: TGTGCCAGCAGCTTATCGGGGGTAGTACGAAACACCATATATTTT.